This T cell receptor beta chain was observed in a study of T cell responses to AZD1222 COVID-19 vaccine. Broader study findings: Every sample of the repertoires postdated the peak T cell response.

On this clone itself: Its specificity is not known.

From germline, CDR1 is LNHDA and CDR2 SQIVND (reference sequence). The CDR3 covers 14 residues. J gave up 6 bases and V 6 bases, and 9 bases lay outside the gene matches. Libraries were prepared by immunoSEQ multiplex PCR; TCRdb keeps only in-frame clonotypes and omits some of them. The sample contains 150,000 to 190,000 clones, approximately 91% of which appear only once. V usage is TRBV19 and J usage is TRBJ1-1, with TRBD1 matching over 8 bases. This specimen was peripheral blood, taken 28 days after the second AZD1222 dose. The source of this sequence is an adult who received the AZD1222 COVID-19 vaccine. In nucleotides, the CDR3 is TGTGCCAGTAGAAAGACAGGGGAAAGTTCTGAAGCTTTCTTT. Amino acid sequence: CASRKTGESSEAFF.